This TCR beta chain was recovered during a study of brain T cells in children with intractable seizures. This CDR3 is built from 18 residues. CDR1 is KGHSH and CDR2 is LQKENI in the germline V gene. Trimming cost V 5 bases and J 1 base, with 22 bases left between them. Repertoires were generated with immunoSEQ multiplex PCR, while TCRdb's copy carries only in-frame clones and drops some. The sample gives approximately 330,000 clones, about 93% of which show up once; approximately 5% is in the top ten. Time point given: blood from clinic visit 5 months post-surgery; TSC patient then seizure free. Sequencing was limited to surgery cases with top T cell transcript signatures in brain tissue.

The starting material was peripheral blood, obtained 4 to 5 months after surgery. The source is a boy under two years old with tuberous sclerosis and intractable seizures. The chain employs TRBV18 and TRBJ2-3, with D perhaps TRBD1 (6 bases). The CDR3 loop reads CASSYDYTPGHRTDTQYF. The CDR3 DNA reads TGTGCCAGCTCATACGACTACACTCCGGGACATCGCACAGATACGCAGTATTTT.